The rows below give T cell receptor beta chains drawn from one sample of a study of T cells in Graves' hyperthyroidism and ophthalmopathy. One entry per CDR3 protein results from TCRdb running MiXCR on the multiplex PCR reads. The sample consists of hundreds of thousands of distinct CDR3 sequences, less than 25% of them appearing once. Specimen: blood. The source is a young man with Graves' ophthalmopathy. Both conserved end residues are part of each CDR3. A D gene is named only where the DNA matches it firmly. Clone size is given for some rows only: seen once, a few or many times, or a class if the clone is expanded.

TRBJ2-5 few TRBD2 TRBV24-1 TGTGCCACCGGGAGCTTGACTAGCGGGAGCTTGCAAGAGACCCAGTACTTC CATGSLTSGSLQETQYF
TRBJ2-3 . . TRBV5-1 TGCGCCAGCAGCTTGGAAAGGGTTAGCACAGATACGCAGTATTTT CASSLERVSTDTQYF
TRBJ2-7 many . TRBV11-2 TGTGCCAGCAGCTTAGGGGGTTCGCGGGAGCAGTACTTC CASSLGGSREQYF
TRBJ1-1 . . TRBV28 TGTGCCAGCAGTCCGTTGGACACTGAAGCTTCCTTT CASSPLDTEASF
TRBJ2-1 . . TRBV5-1 TGCGCCAGCAGCTACAGGTTCGGTGGCGATGAGCAGTTCTTC CASSYRFGGDEQFF
TRBJ2-1 . TRBD2 TRBV20-1 TGCAGTGCCACTTCACTAGCGGGAGGTCCCAATGAGCAGTTCTTC CSATSLAGGPNEQFF
TRBJ2-1 . . TRBV6-1 TGTGCCAGCAGCGACAGGTCCCCCAATGAGCAGTTCTTC CASSDRSPNEQFF
TRBJ2-1 many TRBD2 TRBV11-2 TGTGCCAGCAGCTTAGATTTAGCGGGAGGAGGTGAGCAGTTCTTC CASSLDLAGGGEQFF
TRBJ2-5 few . TRBV6-2/TRBV6-3 TGTGCCAGCAGTTACTCCCCCGGGGGGCTGGAACAAGAGACCCAGTACTTC CASSYSPGGLEQETQYF
TRBJ2-3 many TRBD2 TRBV28 TGTGCCAGCACCAACCCTAGCGGTTCCGGAACAGATACGCAGTATTTT CASTNPSGSGTDTQYF
TRBJ2-3 . . TRBV5-1 TGCGCCAGCGCGGCGGGCCCGATAGGGGTAGATACGCAGTATTTT CASAAGPIGVDTQYF
TRBJ2-1 . . TRBV28 TGTGCCAGCAGACCTACTCCCTCAAGCTCCTACAATGAGCAGTTCTTC CASRPTPSSSYNEQFF
TRBJ1-1 . . TRBV15 TGTGCCACCAGCAGAGGACCTTCCCTTGAGGCCGAAGCTTTCTTT CATSRGPSLEAEAFF
TRBJ2-7 once . TRBV4-1 TGCGCCAGCAGCCACATAGCTAGCGACTCCTACGAGCAGTACTTC CASSHIASDSYEQYF
TRBJ2-7 many . TRBV6-5 TGTGCCAGCAGTTACACGGCGGTATCCTACGAGCAGTACTTC CASSYTAVSYEQYF
TRBJ2-2 few TRBD2 TRBV7-9 TGTGCCAGCAGCTTAGACAGCGGGAGAACCGGGGAGCTGTTTTTT CASSLDSGRTGELFF
TRBJ2-5 . . TRBV9 TGTGCCAGCAGCGTAGGGAGCGTGTACCAAGAGACCCAGTACTTC CASSVGSVYQETQYF
TRBJ2-1 few . TRBV7-9 TGTGCCAGCAGCTCCAGCGGGTTCGCTGGCAATGAGCAGTTCTTC CASSSSGFAGNEQFF
TRBJ2-7 few TRBD1 TRBV2 TGTGCCAGCAGTGAGACAGGGGGCCCCTACGAGCAGTACTTC CASSETGGPYEQYF
TRBJ1-1 . . TRBV29-1 TGCAGCGTTCCTCAGTCGAACGCTGAAGCTTTCTTT CSVPQSNAEAFF
TRBJ2-1 . . TRBV24-1 TGTGCCACCAGTGACCCCCGATTAAGTAATGAGCAGTTCTTC CATSDPRLSNEQFF
TRBJ2-7 few . TRBV7-2 TGTGCCAGCAGCTTAGACCCTAACGAGCAGTACTTC CASSLDPNEQYF
TRBJ2-1 . . TRBV2 TGTGCCAGCAGGCAGGTAGGGGGCTCCTACAATGAGCAGTTCTTC CASRQVGGSYNEQFF
TRBJ2-3 few . TRBV7-8 TGTGCCAGCAGCTTAGAGCGGGTCTTCCCAGTCCCGCAGTATTTT CASSLERVFPVPQYF
TRBJ2-7 . . TRBV6-2/TRBV6-3 TGTGCCAGCAGCCCCACAACGCCGTACTACGAGCAGTACTTC CASSPTTPYYEQYF
TRBJ2-2 . TRBD1 TRBV19 TGTGCCAGTAGTAACCGGGACAGGGGGAACACCGGGGAGCTGTTTTTT CASSNRDRGNTGELFF
TRBJ1-6 . TRBD1 TRBV11-2 TGTGCCAGCAGCCCACAGACAGGGCTGTATAGTTCACCCCTCCACTTT CASSPQTGLYSSPLHF
TRBJ2-2 few . TRBV7-9 TGTGCCAGCAGCTCATACGGGGAGCTGTTTTTT CASSSYGELFF
TRBJ1-2 . . TRBV5-1 TGCGCCAGCAGCCCAACCGGACAGCTGACTAACTATGGCTACACCTTC CASSPTGQLTNYGYTF
TRBJ1-1 . . TRBV4-2 TGTGCCAGCAGCCAAGATCAGCCCGCGACTGAAGCTTTCTTT CASSQDQPATEAFF
TRBJ2-3 few . TRBV11-2 TGTGCCAGCAGCACGCCCCGGAAAACAGATACGCAGTATTTT CASSTPRKTDTQYF
TRBJ2-3 . TRBD2 TRBV9 TGTGCCAGCAGCCCCCATTTTAGCGGGAGAAGCACAGATACGCAGTATTTT CASSPHFSGRSTDTQYF
TRBJ1-1 . . TRBV4-2 TGTGCCAGCAGCCAAGCAGGGTCGTTCTACAGTTTAGACAAGGGATCCTCAGGGGTGGCTTTCTTT CASSQAGSFYSLDKGSSGVAFF
TRBJ1-1 few . TRBV14 TGTGCCAGCAGCCAAGATTGGGGCAGTCCTGAAGCTTTCTTT CASSQDWGSPEAFF
TRBJ2-7 . TRBD2 TRBV9 TGTGCCAGCAGCCCCCCGGGGGGGGGCCACGAGCAGTACTTC CASSPPGGGHEQYF
TRBJ2-5 few . TRBV2 TGTGCCAGCAGAAGCCGGGACATCCAAGAGACCCAGTACTTC CASRSRDIQETQYF
TRBJ2-2 . TRBD1 TRBV20-1 TGCAGTGCTATTAGGGGGACAGGTGATACCGGGGAGCTGTTTTTT CSAIRGTGDTGELFF